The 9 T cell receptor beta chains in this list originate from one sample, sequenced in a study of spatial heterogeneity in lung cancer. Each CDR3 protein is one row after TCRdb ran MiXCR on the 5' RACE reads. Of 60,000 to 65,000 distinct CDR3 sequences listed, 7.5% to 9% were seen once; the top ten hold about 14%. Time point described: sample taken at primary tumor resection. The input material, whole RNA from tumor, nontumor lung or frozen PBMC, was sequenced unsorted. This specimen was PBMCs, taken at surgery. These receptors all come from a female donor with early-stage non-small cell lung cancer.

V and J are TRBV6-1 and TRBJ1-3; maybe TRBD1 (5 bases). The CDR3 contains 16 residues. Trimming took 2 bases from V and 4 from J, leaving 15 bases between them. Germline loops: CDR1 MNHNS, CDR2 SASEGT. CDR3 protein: CASSERTLGPGNTIYF. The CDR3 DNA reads TGTGCCAGCAGTGAAAGGACTTTGGGGCCCGGAAACACCATATATTTT.

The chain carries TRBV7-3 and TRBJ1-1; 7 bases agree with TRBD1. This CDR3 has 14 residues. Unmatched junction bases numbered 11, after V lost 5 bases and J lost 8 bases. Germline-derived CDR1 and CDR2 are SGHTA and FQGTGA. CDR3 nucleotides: TGTGCCAGCAGCCGGGACAGTGACTTTAGGGAAGCTTTCTTT. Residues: CASSRDSDFREAFF.

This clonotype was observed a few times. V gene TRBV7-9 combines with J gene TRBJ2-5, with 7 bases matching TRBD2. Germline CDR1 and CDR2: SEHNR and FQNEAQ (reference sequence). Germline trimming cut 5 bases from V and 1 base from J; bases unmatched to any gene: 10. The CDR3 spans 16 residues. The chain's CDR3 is CASSLSVGGGQETQYF. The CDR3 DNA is TGTGCCAGCAGCCTAAGCGTGGGCGGGGGCCAAGAGACCCAGTACTTC. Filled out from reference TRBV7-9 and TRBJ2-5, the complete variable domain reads DTGVSQNPRHKITKRGQNVTFRCDPISEHNRLYWYRQTLGQGPEFLTYFQNEAQLEKSRLLSDRFSAERPKGSFSTLEIQRTEQGDSAMYLCASSLSVGGGQETQYFGPGTRLLVL.

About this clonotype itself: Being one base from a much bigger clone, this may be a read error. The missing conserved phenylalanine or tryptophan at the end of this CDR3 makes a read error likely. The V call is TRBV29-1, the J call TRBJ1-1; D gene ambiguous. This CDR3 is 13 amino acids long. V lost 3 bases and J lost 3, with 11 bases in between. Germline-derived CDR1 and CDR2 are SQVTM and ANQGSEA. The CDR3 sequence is CSVEVSRDTEAFL. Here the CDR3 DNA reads TGCAGCGTTGAGGTATCGAGGGACACTGAAGCTTTCCTT.

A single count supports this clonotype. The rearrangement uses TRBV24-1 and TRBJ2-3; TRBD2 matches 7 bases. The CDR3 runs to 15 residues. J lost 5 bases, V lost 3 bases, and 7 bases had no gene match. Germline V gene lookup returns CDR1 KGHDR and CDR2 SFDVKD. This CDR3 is CATSDRAGEGDTQYF. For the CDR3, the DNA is TGTGCCACCAGTGATCGGGCGGGAGAGGGAGATACGCAGTATTTT.

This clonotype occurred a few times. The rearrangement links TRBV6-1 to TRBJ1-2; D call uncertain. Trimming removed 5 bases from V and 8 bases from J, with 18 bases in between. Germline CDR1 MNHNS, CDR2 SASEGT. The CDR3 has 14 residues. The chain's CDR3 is CASSFDGLSEGYTF. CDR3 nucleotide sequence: TGTGCCAGCAGTTTCGACGGTCTGTCGGAAGGCTACACCTTC.

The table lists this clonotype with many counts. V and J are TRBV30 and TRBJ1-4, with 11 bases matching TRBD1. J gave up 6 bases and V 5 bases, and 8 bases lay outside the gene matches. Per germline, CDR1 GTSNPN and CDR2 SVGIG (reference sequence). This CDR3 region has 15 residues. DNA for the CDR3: TGTGCCTGGCGAGGGACAGGGGGTTTTTATGAAAAACTGTTTTTT. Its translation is CAWRGTGGFYEKLFF. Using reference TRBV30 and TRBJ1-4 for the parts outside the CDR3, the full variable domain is SQTIHQWPATLVQPVGSPLSLECTVEGTSNPNLYWYRQAAGRGLQLLFYSVGIGQISSEVPQNLSASRPQDRQFILSSKKLLLSDSGFYLCAWRGTGGFYEKLFFGSGTQLSVL.

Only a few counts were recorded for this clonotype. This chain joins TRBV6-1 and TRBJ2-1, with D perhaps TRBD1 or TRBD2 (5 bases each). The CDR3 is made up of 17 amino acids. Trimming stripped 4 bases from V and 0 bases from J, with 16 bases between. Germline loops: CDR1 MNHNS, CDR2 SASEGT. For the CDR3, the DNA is TGTGCCAGCAGTGCCCGTACCGGGGCAAGCTCCTACAATGAGCAGTTCTTC. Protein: CASSARTGASSYNEQFF.

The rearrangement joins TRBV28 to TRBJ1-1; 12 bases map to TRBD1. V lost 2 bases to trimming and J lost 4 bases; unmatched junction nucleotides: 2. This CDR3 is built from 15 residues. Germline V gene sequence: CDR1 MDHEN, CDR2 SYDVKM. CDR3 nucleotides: TGTGCCAGCAGTTTAGGGACAGGGGGCCCCACTGAAGCTTTCTTT. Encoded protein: CASSLGTGGPTEAFF.